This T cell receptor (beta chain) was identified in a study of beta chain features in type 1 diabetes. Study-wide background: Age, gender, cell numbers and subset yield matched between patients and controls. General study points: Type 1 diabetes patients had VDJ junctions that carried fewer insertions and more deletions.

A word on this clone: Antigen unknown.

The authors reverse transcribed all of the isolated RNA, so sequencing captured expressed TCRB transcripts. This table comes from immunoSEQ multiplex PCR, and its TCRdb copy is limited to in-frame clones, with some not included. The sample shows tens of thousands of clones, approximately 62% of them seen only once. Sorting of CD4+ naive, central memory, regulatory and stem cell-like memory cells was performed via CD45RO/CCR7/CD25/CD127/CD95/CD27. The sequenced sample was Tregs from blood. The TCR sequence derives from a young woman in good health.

The CDR3 DNA reads as TGTGCCAGCAGAACAGCTTCTAATGAAAAACTGTTTTTT. Translated: CASRTASNEKLFF. The rearrangement links TRBV6-5 to TRBJ1-4; D is uncertain. CDR3 length: 13 amino acids. Germline assignment: CDR1 MNHEY and CDR2 SVGAGI. Trimming removed 6 bases at V and 3 bases at J, with 8 bases between.